The subject of this entry is one TCR beta chain. The data are from a study of blood T cells in healthy people across ages. A second PCR of roughly 6 to 12 cycles used a sample-barcoded 5' primer and a J-beta primer mix. The yield of each sample was at least 2.5 million CDR3-containing paired-end reads. A single record per CDR3 protein comes from TCRdb applying MiXCR to the 5' RACE reads. The sample records 950,000 to 1,200,000 distinct CDR3 sequences, under 40% being singletons. Germline CDR1 reads SQVTM; CDR2 reads ANQGSEA. The CDR3 has 13 residues. V shed 4 bases and J 3 bases; nucleotides not matched to a gene: 2. Drawn from each donor were approximately 9.5 milliliters of peripheral blood.

The receptor was derived from a man aged 18 to 35 in good health. The chain is built from TRBV29-1 and TRBJ1-1, with 10 bases lining up with TRBD1. The sample taken for sequencing was blood. The CDR3 DNA sequence: TGCAGCGTTGGGGACAGGGGTTACACTGAAGCTTTCTTT. It codes for CSVGDRGYTEAFF.